This T cell receptor beta chain was sequenced for a study of shared clonotypes between healthy human individuals. TCRdb keeps only in-frame clones here, not all; method: immunoSEQ multiplex PCR. The repertoire includes about 2.1 million clones, 93% of them detected once, and 1.5% to 2% sits in the top ten. CD45RO-negative, CCR7-positively selected cells formed the naive CD8 fraction, excluding terminally differentiated effector memory CD45RA+ cells. The CDR3 length is 13 residues. Germline V gene lookup returns CDR1 MNHEY and CDR2 SVGAGI. V lost 7 bases and J lost 7, with 17 bases in between. The chain joins TRBV6-5 to TRBJ2-7, with D possibly matching TRBD1 (5 bases). The sequenced material came from naive CD8+ T cells from PBMCs. This TCR derives from a man younger than 35 in good health. Some clones in this sample may be carry-over from other donors' samples. DNA of the CDR3: TGTGCCAGCACCCAAGGGGCGGTGGGGGAGCAGTACTTC. This gives the protein CASTQGAVGEQYF.